These T cell receptor beta chains were read from a single sample in a study of T cell responses to AZD1222 COVID-19 vaccine. The repertoire was sequenced with immunoSEQ multiplex PCR; TCRdb's copy has only in-frame clones and lacks some. The profile covers some 110,000 clones, with around 89% appearing a single time and roughly 4% taken by the ten largest. The source was peripheral blood, collected on day 0 of AZD1222 vaccination. The receptors were sampled from an adult in good health. The CDR3 runs from the conserved cysteine through the conserved F or W. Fields, in order: clone size, V gene, J gene, D gene, CDR3 DNA, CDR3 protein. A D gene is named only where the DNA matches it firmly. Expanded clones are given a class, and other clones once, few, many or no size at all.

size: .; V: TRBV7-8; J: TRBJ1-1; D: .; DNA: TGTGCCAGCAGCTTCAGGGTTTTGGACACTGAAGCTTTCTTT; CDR3: CASSFRVLDTEAFF
size: .; V: TRBV29-1; J: TRBJ2-3; D: .; DNA: TGCAGCGTCACAGGGAGAAAGGGCACAGATACGCAGTATTTT; CDR3: CSVTGRKGTDTQYF
size: .; V: TRBV11-1; J: TRBJ2-1; D: .; DNA: TGTGCCAGCAGCACATGGGGCGGCTCCTACAATGAGCAGTTCTTC; CDR3: CASSTWGGSYNEQFF
size: .; V: TRBV21-1; J: TRBJ2-1; D: .; DNA: TGTGCCAGCAGCAAAGGGGGAACTAGCGGGAGTGGAAGGTCCTACAATGAGCAGTTCTTC; CDR3: CASSKGGTSGSGRSYNEQFF
size: once; V: TRBV6-5; J: TRBJ1-2; D: .; DNA: TGTGCCAGCAGTCGGGTTCCCCGAGCTAACTATGGCTACACCTTC; CDR3: CASSRVPRANYGYTF
size: .; V: TRBV7-6; J: TRBJ2-1; D: .; DNA: TGTGCCAGCAGCTTCCTCGGGAGAGGTAATGGCAATGAGCAGTTCTTC; CDR3: CASSFLGRGNGNEQFF
size: .; V: TRBV27; J: TRBJ1-4; D: TRBD1; DNA: TGTGCCAGCAGTCGGACAGGAACTAATGAAAAACTGTTTTTT; CDR3: CASSRTGTNEKLFF
size: .; V: TRBV29-1; J: TRBJ2-1; D: TRBD2; DNA: TGCAGCGTTGAGGCTAGCGGGAGGGCTTATGAGCAGTTCTTC; CDR3: CSVEASGRAYEQFF
size: .; V: TRBV19; J: TRBJ2-1; D: .; DNA: TGTGCCAGTAGTTTCAATGTGGCACTAGCCTCTGGTGAGCAGTTCTTC; CDR3: CASSFNVALASGEQFF
size: .; V: TRBV9; J: TRBJ2-1; D: .; DNA: TGTGCCAGCAGCGTAGGCCGGACCCAGGATGAGCAGTTCTTC; CDR3: CASSVGRTQDEQFF
size: .; V: TRBV7-2; J: TRBJ2-2; D: .; DNA: TGTGCCAGCAGCTTAGGTCTATCTAACACCGGGGAGCTGTTTTTT; CDR3: CASSLGLSNTGELFF
size: .; V: TRBV28; J: TRBJ2-4; D: .; DNA: TGTGCCAGCAGTTTAGGAGGGGTAAACATTCAGTACTTC; CDR3: CASSLGGVNIQYF
size: once; V: TRBV7-9; J: TRBJ2-3; D: .; DNA: TGTGCCAGCACCGCCGCCCGGACTATGTTGTCAGATACGCAGTATTTT; CDR3: CASTAARTMLSDTQYF
size: .; V: TRBV15; J: TRBJ2-5; D: .; DNA: TGTGCCACCAGCATGGGCCCCGCGGAGACCCAGTACTTC; CDR3: CATSMGPAETQYF
size: .; V: TRBV2; J: TRBJ2-2; D: .; DNA: TGTGCCAGCAGTGCTCAGACCGGGGAGCTGTTTTTT; CDR3: CASSAQTGELFF
size: .; V: TRBV7-9; J: TRBJ1-5; D: .; DNA: TGTGCCAGCAGCGGTTGGCGGGACCATCAGCCCCAGCATTTT; CDR3: CASSGWRDHQPQHF
size: few; V: TRBV30; J: TRBJ2-1; D: .; DNA: TGTGCCTGGAGTGTACAGGGAGTCCCGGAGCAGTTCTTC; CDR3: CAWSVQGVPEQFF
size: .; V: TRBV7-9; J: TRBJ2-1; D: .; DNA: TGTGCCAGCTCCGTCGGGGGCGGCTCCTACAATGAGCAGTTCTTC; CDR3: CASSVGGGSYNEQFF
size: .; V: TRBV3-1/TRBV3-2; J: TRBJ2-1; D: TRBD2; DNA: TGTGCCAGCAGCGCTGCCGTCGGAGCGGGAGTAGTCAATGAGCAGTTCTTC; CDR3: CASSAAVGAGVVNEQFF
size: .; V: TRBV28; J: TRBJ2-3; D: TRBD2; DNA: TGTGCCAGCATCGGGGGGGATACGCAGTATTTT; CDR3: CASIGGDTQYF
size: .; V: TRBV6-1; J: TRBJ1-2; D: .; DNA: TGTGCCAGCAGTGAAAACTACTCTAGGGGCTATGGCTACACCTTC; CDR3: CASSENYSRGYGYTF
size: .; V: TRBV18; J: TRBJ1-4; D: TRBD1; DNA: TGTGCCAGCTCACCACCCCCAAGCGGACAGGGGCCCCGCATACTGTTTTTT; CDR3: CASSPPPSGQGPRILFF
size: .; V: TRBV7-9; J: TRBJ1-4; D: .; DNA: TGTGCCAGCAGCCTTCAGGGGGAAAAACTGTTTTTT; CDR3: CASSLQGEKLFF
size: .; V: TRBV6-5; J: TRBJ1-4; D: TRBD1; DNA: TGTGCCGGGGGAGACAGGGCGAACTCTAATGAAAAACTGTTTTTT; CDR3: CAGGDRANSNEKLFF
size: .; V: TRBV19; J: TRBJ2-4; D: .; DNA: TGTGCCAGTAGTGTTACCGGGACACCCTCACACTTC; CDR3: CASSVTGTPSHF
size: .; V: TRBV9; J: TRBJ1-1; D: TRBD1; DNA: TGTGCCAGCAGCGTAGGCGGGACAGGGACCGCTGAAGCTTTCTTT; CDR3: CASSVGGTGTAEAFF
size: .; V: TRBV6-6; J: TRBJ2-2; D: TRBD1; DNA: TGTGCCAGCAGTGCCTCCGGGACAGCCGACACCGGGGAGCTGTTTTTT; CDR3: CASSASGTADTGELFF
size: .; V: TRBV10-3; J: TRBJ1-3; D: .; DNA: TGTGCCATCCGAGAAGGGGGGGGCAGCTCTGGAAACACCATATATTTT; CDR3: CAIREGGGSSGNTIYF
size: .; V: TRBV7-2; J: TRBJ2-5; D: TRBD2; DNA: TGTGCCAGCAGCTTAATGCTAGCGGGGGGCCAAGAGACCCAGTACTTC; CDR3: CASSLMLAGGQETQYF
size: .; V: TRBV6-5; J: TRBJ2-7; D: .; DNA: TGTGCCAGCAGTTACACTCCACAATACGAGCAGTACTTC; CDR3: CASSYTPQYEQYF
size: .; V: TRBV27; J: TRBJ1-2; D: TRBD1; DNA: TGTGCCAGCAGCTTTACTCGACAGGGCGGCTACACCTTC; CDR3: CASSFTRQGGYTF
size: few; V: TRBV6-5; J: TRBJ1-1; D: TRBD1; DNA: TGTGCCAGCAGTTACTCGACAGGGGGAATTGAAGCTTTCTTT; CDR3: CASSYSTGGIEAFF
size: .; V: TRBV10-3; J: TRBJ2-7; D: .; DNA: TGTGCCATTAACCCAACACAGGGCGATCTCCCAGGGTACGAGCAGTACTTC; CDR3: CAINPTQGDLPGYEQYF
size: many; V: TRBV7-3; J: TRBJ2-5; D: .; DNA: TGTGCCAGCAGCTTATTGACGGGGGCGGTCGGGGAGACCCAGTACTTC; CDR3: CASSLLTGAVGETQYF
size: .; V: TRBV7-9; J: TRBJ1-3; D: TRBD1; DNA: TGTGCCAGCAGCTTTTTAATTGGATTCGACAGGGCTAACACCATATATTTT; CDR3: CASSFLIGFDRANTIYF
size: .; V: TRBV11-2; J: TRBJ1-4; D: .; DNA: TGTGCCAGCAGCTACGAGGGGAAGGCTAATGAAAAACTGTTTTTT; CDR3: CASSYEGKANEKLFF
size: .; V: TRBV11-2; J: TRBJ1-3; D: .; DNA: TGTGCCAGCAGCGCGCCCAGCTCTGGAAACACCATATATTTT; CDR3: CASSAPSSGNTIYF
size: .; V: TRBV7-3; J: TRBJ2-2; D: TRBD1; DNA: TGTGCCAGCAGCTCGGGGGACAGGGTGGGCACCGGGGAGCTGTTTTTT; CDR3: CASSSGDRVGTGELFF
size: .; V: TRBV4-3; J: TRBJ2-2; D: TRBD1; DNA: TGCGCCAGTCGTACTATTGGACAGGGAACCGGGGAGCTGTTTTTT; CDR3: CASRTIGQGTGELFF
size: .; V: TRBV12-5; J: TRBJ2-5; D: .; DNA: TGTGCTAGTGGTGGAGGGGGCGGGCAAGAGACCCAGTACTTC; CDR3: CASGGGGGQETQYF
size: .; V: TRBV4-3; J: TRBJ1-1; D: .; DNA: TGCGCCAGCAGCTCCGGGGCAGGGCGATCGATGAACACTGAAGCTTTCTTT; CDR3: CASSSGAGRSMNTEAFF
size: .; V: TRBV29-1; J: TRBJ1-5; D: .; DNA: TGCAGCGTTGTAGATAGCAATCAGCCCCAGCATTTT; CDR3: CSVVDSNQPQHF
size: .; V: TRBV11-3; J: TRBJ1-1; D: .; DNA: TGTGCCAGCAGCTTAGGCAGATTTTGGAACACTGAAGCTTTCTTT; CDR3: CASSLGRFWNTEAFF
size: .; V: TRBV24-1; J: TRBJ2-1; D: .; DNA: TGTGCCACCAGTGATTTTCCCGGGAGCTCCTACAATGAGCAGTTCTTC; CDR3: CATSDFPGSSYNEQFF
size: .; V: TRBV27; J: TRBJ2-7; D: TRBD1; DNA: TGTGCCAGCGGGGACAGGGGCTACGAGCAGTACTTC; CDR3: CASGDRGYEQYF
size: .; V: TRBV3-1/TRBV3-2; J: TRBJ2-6; D: TRBD1; DNA: TGTGCCTCGGGGACAGGGGATGGGGCCAACGTCCTGACTTTC; CDR3: CASGTGDGANVLTF
size: .; V: TRBV10-3; J: TRBJ1-5; D: .; DNA: TGTGCCATCAGTGAGTCTGGGACCGATCAGCCCCAGCATTTT; CDR3: CAISESGTDQPQHF
size: .; V: TRBV6-5; J: TRBJ2-5; D: .; DNA: TGTGCCAGCAGTTACGGGGCTGTGGGGACCCAGTACTTC; CDR3: CASSYGAVGTQYF
size: once; V: TRBV30; J: TRBJ1-1; D: .; DNA: TGTGCCTGGAGGGGGACCGCGAACACTGAAGCTTTCTTT; CDR3: CAWRGTANTEAFF
size: few; V: TRBV4-2; J: TRBJ2-2; D: .; DNA: TGTGCCAGCAGCCCCCTCGGGGTAGCGGACACCGGGGAGCTGTTTTTT; CDR3: CASSPLGVADTGELFF
size: .; V: TRBV2; J: TRBJ1-2; D: .; DNA: TGTGCCAGCAGTGAAGTCCACTATGGCTACACCTTC; CDR3: CASSEVHYGYTF
size: .; V: TRBV7-9; J: TRBJ1-5; D: TRBD1; DNA: TGTGCCAGCAGCGGTACCGACAGGGGTTGGAATCAGCCCCAGCATTTT; CDR3: CASSGTDRGWNQPQHF
size: .; V: TRBV27; J: TRBJ2-6; D: .; DNA: TGTGCCAGCAGGACCAAGGGTTTCCGAGCTGGGGCCAACGTCCTGACTTTC; CDR3: CASRTKGFRAGANVLTF
size: .; V: TRBV2; J: TRBJ2-2; D: .; DNA: TGTGCCAGCAGTTCCCGGACGGCGAACACCGGGGAGCTGTTTTTT; CDR3: CASSSRTANTGELFF
size: .; V: TRBV19; J: TRBJ2-1; D: .; DNA: TGTGCCAGTAGTATAGATCAGAATGAGCAGTTCTTC; CDR3: CASSIDQNEQFF
size: .; V: TRBV5-1; J: TRBJ2-7; D: TRBD2; DNA: TGCGCCAGCAGCTCCGGGACTAGCGGGAGGGATATCCTCTACGAGCAGTACTTC; CDR3: CASSSGTSGRDILYEQYF
size: .; V: TRBV9; J: TRBJ1-6; D: .; DNA: TGTGCCAGCAGCGTAGGGGGATCCCGTAATTCACCCCTCCACTTT; CDR3: CASSVGGSRNSPLHF